These 14 T cell receptor beta chains were all obtained from the same sample, sequenced in a study of T cell repertoires in ileal Crohn's disease. Method: immunoSEQ multiplex PCR; TCRdb's copy keeps in-frame clones and lacks some. The data hold roughly 3,400 clones, with around 73% observed a single time. Surgical specimens yielded lamina propria lymphocytes, which were density-gradient separated and then sorted. Sequenced input: CD4+ T cells sorted from the ileum. Source of these receptors: an adult with Crohn's disease.

This chain connects TRBV4-1 to TRBJ1-1; maybe TRBD1 (6 bases). Germline CDR1 MGHRA, CDR2 YSYEKL. Trimming stripped 3 bases from V and 4 bases from J, with 12 bases between. The CDR3 has 14 amino acids. Written as DNA, the CDR3 is TGCGCCAGCAGCCATGCAGGACAGTCCACTGAAGCTTTCTTT. It translates to CASSHAGQSTEAFF.

The J gene is TRBJ2-5, the V gene TRBV9, with 9 bases fitting TRBD2. This CDR3 comprises 14 residues. Germline CDR1 is SGDLS and CDR2 is YYNGEE. The J segment lost 3 bases and the V segment lost 4 bases, leaving 4 bases of the junction unmatched. As DNA, the CDR3 is TGTGCCAGCAGCCAGGGACTAGCAAAAGAGACCCAGTACTTC. Protein sequence: CASSQGLAKETQYF.

V is TRBV2 and J is TRBJ2-7, with 8 bases matching TRBD1. CDR3 size: 17 residues. The V and J ends lost 4 bases and 4 bases, in that order; junction bases with no gene match: 15. Germline V gene lookup returns CDR1 SNHLY and CDR2 FYNNEI. The CDR3 region has the DNA TGTGCCAGCAGTGCGAGTCCGGGACAGGCACTATGGTACGAGCAGTACTTC. Amino acid sequence: CASSASPGQALWYEQYF.

Only one count was recorded for this clone. V is TRBV11-3 and J is TRBJ2-2; a possible D gene is TRBD2 (6 bases). The CDR3 runs 13 residues. Trimming removed 7 bases from V and 5 bases from J, with 11 bases in between. The germline gives CDR1 SGHNT, CDR2 YENEEA. Here the CDR3 reads CASTSEGTGELFF. The CDR3 DNA reads as TGTGCCAGCACCTCGGAGGGGACCGGGGAGCTGTTTTTT.

The V call is TRBV11-2, the J call TRBJ2-2; 7 bases are shared with TRBD2. Germline V gene lookup returns CDR1 SGHAT and CDR2 FQNNGV. The length of the CDR3 is 15 residues. The V segment lost 3 bases and the J segment 3 bases; nucleotides outside the gene matches: 4. CDR3 in DNA: TGTGCCAGCAGCTTGGGGGGGTTTGACACCGGGGAGCTGTTTTTT. It is translated as CASSLGGFDTGELFF. The full variable domain, with the rest looked up from reference TRBV11-2 and TRBJ2-2, is EAGVAQSPRYKIIEKRQSVAFWCNPISGHATLYWYQQILGQGPKLLIQFQNNGVVDDSQLPKDRFSAERLKGVDSTLKIQPAKLEDSAVYLCASSLGGFDTGELFFGEGSRLTVL.

The chain recombines TRBV28 with TRBJ2-7; weak D call: TRBD1 (6 bases). Germline V gives CDR1 MDHEN, CDR2 SYDVKM. The V and J ends lost 2 bases and 3 bases respectively, with 8 bases between them. CDR3 length: 13 amino acids. CDR3 loop: CASSLGRGYEQYF. The DNA of the CDR3 is TGTGCCAGCAGTTTAGGCAGGGGCTACGAGCAGTACTTC.

This sequence joins TRBV7-2 and TRBJ1-5, with D tentatively TRBD1 (5 bases). Trimming took 2 bases from V and 0 from J, leaving 8 bases between them. Germline V CDR1 and CDR2: SGHTA, FQGNSA. The CDR3 consists of 15 residues. The CDR3: CASSLFRDSNQPQHF. DNA for the CDR3: TGTGCCAGCAGCTTATTCAGGGATAGCAATCAGCCCCAGCATTTT.

DNA of the CDR3: TGTGCCAGCAGCCAAGGGGGACAGGGGGCGTTCTATGGCTACACCTTC. Translated: CASSQGGQGAFYGYTF. The genes are TRBV4-2 and TRBJ1-2; TRBD1 aligns across 12 bases. The CDR3 runs 16 residues. After removal of 1 base from V and 4 bases from J, the junction contained 4 bases not matched to a gene. Per germline, CDR1 LGHNA and CDR2 YNFKEQ.

V gene TRBV30 combines with J gene TRBJ2-7; 9 nucleotides agree with TRBD1. The CDR3 has 11 residues. Germline V gives CDR1 GTSNPN, CDR2 SVGIG (reference sequence). The junction had 2 bases not matched to a gene; V was cut back by 4 bases and J by 7 bases. CDR3 nucleotides: TGTGCCTGGAAGACAGGGGGGGAGCAGTACTTC. Encoded protein: CAWKTGGEQYF.

This clone has only one observation. The genes are TRBV15 and TRBJ1-2, with D possibly matching TRBD1 (5 bases). CDR3 length equals 12 residues. Trimming stripped 5 bases from V and 1 base from J, with 5 bases between. The V gene's germline CDR1 is LNHNV and CDR2 YYDKDF (reference sequence). CDR3 loop: CATSQGNYGYTF. The CDR3 DNA reads TGTGCCACCAGCCAGGGTAACTATGGCTACACCTTC.

J is TRBJ1-3 and V is TRBV6-4, with 7 bases matching TRBD1. There are 15 residues in the CDR3. The germline CDR1 and CDR2 sequences are MRHNA and SNTAGT. After removal of 2 bases from V and 2 bases from J, the junction contained 3 bases not matched to a gene. The CDR3: CASSDPGTAGNTIYF. CDR3 bases: TGTGCCAGCAGTGACCCTGGGACAGCTGGAAACACCATATATTTT.

This chain links TRBV6-9 with TRBJ1-2; D call uncertain. The germline V gene has CDR1 MNHGY and CDR2 SVAAGI. The CDR3 extends over 17 amino acids. Trimming took 4 bases from V and 6 from J, leaving 24 bases between them. DNA of the CDR3: TGTGCCAGCAGTTCCCCAGTCGCCAGGTTATCTATGGATGGCTACACCTTC. It specifies CASSSPVARLSMDGYTF.

The V gene is TRBV9, the J gene TRBJ1-4, with 9 positions matching TRBD1. This CDR3 region has 14 residues. Trimming cost V 5 bases and J 5 bases; bases outside gene matches: 4. CDR1 SGDLS and CDR2 YYNGEE come from the germline V gene. CDR3 sequence: CASSAGTGNEKLFF. The CDR3 nucleotides are TGTGCCAGCAGTGCCGGGACAGGGAATGAAAAACTGTTTTTT.

The V and J genes are TRBV5-1 and TRBJ2-1; TRBD1 aligns across 9 bases. Germline V gene lookup returns CDR1 SGHRS and CDR2 YFSETQ. V was pared by 2 bases and J by 9 bases, with 3 bases of the junction left unmatched. This CDR3 contains 13 residues. CDR3 sequence: CASSLQGAREQFF. The CDR3 DNA reads TGCGCCAGCAGCTTACAGGGGGCTCGTGAGCAGTTCTTC.